The T cell receptor (beta chain) described here comes from a study of cytomegalovirus exposure and HLA in healthy donors. This clone was detected only a few times. Between the trimmed V and J ends, which lost 4 bases and 4 bases, there was a span of 23 bases. The CDR3 is 17 residues long. CDR1 is MNHEY, CDR2 SMNVEV, per germline (reference sequence). Vbeta (60) and Jbeta (13) primers were used in the PCR. Assay: immunoSEQ multiplex PCR; the TCRdb copy retains only in-frame clones and omits some. The sample includes some 67,000 clones, less than 80% of them seen just once. Specimen: PBMCs. The V gene is TRBV27, the J gene TRBJ2-7; D perhaps matches TRBD2 (6 bases). The source of this sequence is a man aged 60 to 69 in good health and CMV-seropositive. The CDR3 nucleotides are TGTGCCAGCAGTTCGGTATTTGGGGAGGATGTAGTTTACGAGCAGTACTTC. Protein product: CASSSVFGEDVVYEQYF.